This is a list of T cell receptor beta chains from one sample in a study of CD8+ T cells in alopecia areata. The protocol was immunoSEQ multiplex PCR, while the TCRdb copy is restricted to in-frame clones and leaves out a portion. This table has about 110,000 clones, approximately 50% appearing once. Material: NKG2D-low CD8+ T cells sorted from blood. The receptors were sampled from a human donor with alopecia areata. Each CDR3 is given with its conserved first and last residue. Fields, in order: J gene, V gene, clone size, D gene, CDR3 DNA, CDR3 protein. D genes are given only for firm matches. Clone size appears in some rows only: once, few, many, or a class for an expanded clone.

>TRBJ2-7|TRBV7-3|-|-
TGTGCCAGCAGCCCCGGACAGAGCTACGAGCAGTACTTC
CASSPGQSYEQYF
>TRBJ2-3|TRBV13|-|TRBD1
TGTGCCAGCAGCACACGACAGGGGACAGGGGGCACAGATACGCAGTATTTT
CASSTRQGTGGTDTQYF
>TRBJ2-7|TRBV19|few|TRBD1
TGTGCCAGTAGTACGACAGGGTCCTCTTCCTACGAGCAGTACTTC
CASSTTGSSSYEQYF
>TRBJ2-3|TRBV29-1|-|-
TGCAGCGTTGATCTGTCCGGGGATCCCACAGATACGCAGTATTTT
CSVDLSGDPTDTQYF
>TRBJ1-1|TRBV6-4|-|-
TGTGCCAGCAGTGACTCTCTCGGCACTGAAGCTTTCTTT
CASSDSLGTEAFF
>TRBJ2-5|TRBV12-5|-|-
TGTGCTAGTGGTTGGAGCCGGGCCGAGACCCAGTACTTC
CASGWSRAETQYF
>TRBJ2-5|TRBV7-9|-|-
TGTGCCAGCAGCTTAGTTGGAGGGGAGACCCAGTACTTC
CASSLVGGETQYF
>TRBJ2-7|TRBV28|-|-
TGTGCCAGCAGTTCGCCGGGCCCGCCAACCTACGAGCAGTACTTC
CASSSPGPPTYEQYF
>TRBJ2-2|TRBV28|-|TRBD2
TGTGCCAGCAGTTTAGTAACGGGGGGGAACACCGGGGAGCTGTTTTTT
CASSLVTGGNTGELFF
>TRBJ2-1|TRBV19|-|-
TGTGCCACCACCTTAGCGGTAAGCTCCTACAATGAGCAGTTCTTC
CATTLAVSSYNEQFF
>TRBJ1-2|TRBV7-2|-|-
TGTGCCAGCAGCCCAGGGAGCTATGGCTACACCTTC
CASSPGSYGYTF
>TRBJ2-1|TRBV28|-|-
TGTGCCAGCAGTATCGGGGTGTGGGGCAATGAGCAGTTCTTC
CASSIGVWGNEQFF
>TRBJ2-7|TRBV29-1|once|-
TGCAGCGCGGAGGACGACTACGGCTACGAGCAGTACTTC
CSAEDDYGYEQYF
>TRBJ2-1|TRBV28|-|-
TGTGCCAGCCAACTGGGGAGGATGCAGTTCTTC
CASQLGRMQFF
>TRBJ2-7|TRBV4-2|-|-
TGTGCCAGCAGCCAAGGGGGCGGAGACTACGAGCAGTACTTC
CASSQGGGDYEQYF
>TRBJ2-1|TRBV7-9|-|TRBD2
TGTGCCGTGACTAGCGGGAGTATCGATGAGCAGTTCTTC
CAVTSGSIDEQFF
>TRBJ2-7|TRBV7-8|-|-
TGTGCCAGCAGCCAACTTACCGGCGGCAGCGGATTCTACGAGCAGTACTTC
CASSQLTGGSGFYEQYF
>TRBJ2-1|TRBV11-3|-|TRBD2
TGTGCCAGCGGGAGACGCGGACTAGCGGGATTAAATGAGCAGTTCTTC
CASGRRGLAGLNEQFF
>TRBJ2-2|TRBV19|few|TRBD1
TGTGCCAGTAGTAAACAGGGGAATTTGAACACCGGGGAGCTGTTTTTT
CASSKQGNLNTGELFF
>TRBJ1-2|TRBV11-2|-|-
TGTGCCAGCAGCCCAACATCCGAGTATGGCTACACCTTC
CASSPTSEYGYTF
>TRBJ2-2|TRBV7-9|few|-
TGTGCCAGCAGCCCACGGGGTGGGCCGAACACCGGGGAGCTGTTTTTT
CASSPRGGPNTGELFF
>TRBJ2-1|TRBV10-3|-|TRBD2
TGTGCCATCGAGGCTAGCGGGAGTTTGAATGAGCAGTTCTTC
CAIEASGSLNEQFF
>TRBJ2-7|TRBV27|-|-
TGTGCCAGCAGTTTGGGGCAGCGGAGTCCTAGCTCCTACGAGCAGTACTTC
CASSLGQRSPSSYEQYF
>TRBJ1-1|TRBV6-5|few|TRBD1
TGTGCCACCGTCGCAGGGGGTTCTGAAGCTTTCTTT
CATVAGGSEAFF
>TRBJ2-1|TRBV4-2|-|-
TGTGCCAGCAGCCAAGTGTTGGGTGCTCCCTACAATGAGCAGTTCTTC
CASSQVLGAPYNEQFF
>TRBJ2-3|TRBV28|few|TRBD2
TGTGCCAGCAGATATAGCGGGGCTAGCACAGATACGCAGTATTTT
CASRYSGASTDTQYF
>TRBJ2-7|TRBV4-1|-|TRBD1
TGCGCCAGCAGCCAAGTCCCGGGACAGGAGTACGAGCAGTACTTC
CASSQVPGQEYEQYF
>TRBJ2-1|TRBV7-9|few|TRBD2
TGTGCCAGCAGCTCATCACCAGTGGCGGGAGCCTACAATGAGCAGTTCTTC
CASSSSPVAGAYNEQFF
>TRBJ2-7|TRBV7-8|-|-
TGTGCCAGCAGCTTCGCAAGCTCCTCCTACGAGCAGTACTTC
CASSFASSSYEQYF
>TRBJ2-1|TRBV29-1|-|-
TGCAGCGTGGGAACTGAGCAGTTCTTC
CSVGTEQFF
>TRBJ2-1|TRBV6-6|-|TRBD2
TGTGCCAGCAGTAATTGGGGGGGCAATGAGCAGTTCTTC
CASSNWGGNEQFF
>TRBJ2-3|TRBV2|-|-
TGTGCCAGCAGTGGGCGCGTGGAGTCGCAGTATTTT
CASSGRVESQYF
>TRBJ2-1|TRBV29-1|-|TRBD1
TGCAGCGCCGACAGGGGACAGGGAGGGGAGTCGAATGAGCAGTTCTTC
CSADRGQGGESNEQFF
>TRBJ2-1|TRBV5-6|once|-
TGTGCCAGCAGCTTGTATTTGTCCGATGAGCAGTTCTTC
CASSLYLSDEQFF
>TRBJ2-3|TRBV6-4|-|TRBD2
TGTGCCAGCAGTGACCGAACCGGCGGGGGAAGCACAGATACGCAGTATTTT
CASSDRTGGGSTDTQYF
>TRBJ2-2|TRBV10-3|few|-
TGTGCCATCAGTGATTGGGACACTAACACCGGGGAGCTGTTTTTT
CAISDWDTNTGELFF
>TRBJ2-7|TRBV28|-|TRBD2
TGTGCCGGAGGGAGCGGGAGGGCCATCGAGCAGTACTTC
CAGGSGRAIEQYF
>TRBJ2-7|TRBV19|few|-
TGTGCCAGTTCGTTGGGGGACGAGCAGTACTTC
CASSLGDEQYF
>TRBJ1-5|TRBV6-5|-|TRBD1
TGTGCCAGCAGTACGGACACAGGGGCCAATCAGCCCCAGCATTTT
CASSTDTGANQPQHF
>TRBJ1-2|TRBV7-9|few|-
TGTGCCAGCAGCGGAGAGGTCGGGATAGCTAACTATGGCTACACCTTC
CASSGEVGIANYGYTF
>TRBJ2-7|TRBV7-9|-|TRBD2
TGTGCCAGCAGCTTAGATTTAGCGGGGGGCTACGAGCAGTACTTC
CASSLDLAGGYEQYF
>TRBJ2-6|TRBV7-9|few|-
TGTGCCAGCAGCTTACCCCCAGGGTTAAGCTCTGGGGCCAACGTCCTGACTTTC
CASSLPPGLSSGANVLTF
>TRBJ2-3|TRBV29-1|few|TRBD2
TGCAGCGTGGCTGGGACTAGCTCCACAGATACGCAGTATTTT
CSVAGTSSTDTQYF
>TRBJ2-7|TRBV19|-|-
TGTGCCAGTAGTATACTTGGAGGGTCTAGCAACAACGAGCAGTACTTC
CASSILGGSSNNEQYF
>TRBJ2-1|TRBV19|-|-
TGTGCCAGTAGTGTCAGTGGCGAGCAGTTCTTC
CASSVSGEQFF
>TRBJ2-2|TRBV7-9|once|-
TGTGCCAGCAGCAGTACTAGGACGAACACCGGGGAGCTGTTTTTT
CASSSTRTNTGELFF
>TRBJ2-1|TRBV5-1|-|-
TGCGCCAGCAGCTTGGGATTGGGGGAGCGCACCAATGAGCAGTTCTTC
CASSLGLGERTNEQFF
>TRBJ2-3|TRBV29-1|few|TRBD2
TGCAGCGCCGGACTAGCGGGAGCTACAGATACGCAGTATTTT
CSAGLAGATDTQYF